Described below is a single T cell receptor (beta chain) sequence and its context. What it binds is unknown. There are 15 residues in the CDR3. V gave up 0 bases and J gave up 6 bases, with 14 bases separating them. Germline V gene sequence: CDR1 MNHEY, CDR2 SVGAGI. Primers used in a second PCR of about 6 to 11 cycles were a sample-barcoded 5' primer and a J-beta primer mix. A template-switch adaptor containing 12 random nucleotides labeled each cDNA molecule. MiXCR, run by TCRdb on the 5' RACE reads, gives a single entry per CDR3 protein. The data hold 1.8 million or so distinct CDR3 sequences, with about two fifths observed a single time. The sample comes from a study of blood T cells in healthy people across ages. Study findings and constraints: The CMV status of each donor remained undetermined, and this could have confounded shifts in expanded clonotypes. Underestimates were what the diversity estimates from one million T cells were considered to be.

Per sample, extraction of total RNA gave at least 6 micrograms in every case. Sequenced: blood. The sequence was obtained from a human donor in good health. The rearrangement uses TRBV6-5 and TRBJ1-2; D call uncertain. The CDR3 DNA follows: TGTGCCAGCAGTTACTCGACGGGAAGCAGAAATGGCTACACCTTC. Protein product: CASSYSTGSRNGYTF.